This T cell receptor beta chain appears in the sequencing data of a study of a mutant IDH1 vaccine in newly diagnosed glioma (dated by TCRdb to the early 2020s). A note on the overall study: Patients received eight vaccinations in weeks 1, 3, 5, 7, 11, 15, 19 and 23, corresponding to visits V03 through V10. Vaccination began 4-6 weeks after radiotherapy alone, or alongside temozolomide cycles in the chemotherapy-containing groups. Before enrollment, most patients had been given radiochemotherapy with temozolomide as standard therapy, while the rest had received either radiotherapy alone or temozolomide alone. Of the roughly 30 treated patients, approximately 60% were male and about 40% were female, and a mean age of 40.4 years was recorded. Six visits were used for peripheral blood collection: V03 (baseline), V05, V07, V10, V12 and V13. For exploratory analyses, longitudinal TCRB deep sequencing was carried out in about 26 treated patients wherever samples were available.

The paper's findings and limits, for the study overall: Pseudoprogression appeared unrelated to alterations in the top peripheral T cell clonotypes detected by TCRB sequencing. Across multiple MHC alleles, vaccine-induced immune responses were seen in roughly 93% of patients. Selection of PBMC samples for TCRB deep sequencing was based on availability. It was noted by the authors that analyses of patient blood samples could not be reproduced owing to sample limitations.

The protocol used for the library was the immunoSEQ multiplex PCR assay. Following the manufacturer's protocol, the hsTCRB Kit was used to amplify rearranged TCR beta chain sequences. Sequencing of TCRB libraries was carried out on an Illumina MiSeq. The source study handled its data this way. Demultiplexing, trimming and gene mapping were performed with the kit vendor's proprietary platform. Drawn from immuneACCESS, this table holds only the in-frame rearrangements with V and J called that TCRdb kept. Clones are partly lost; checked studies trace under half to an unresolved V gene and leave the rest unexplained. The V and J calls and clone size come from that table; D and trimming were worked out from the DNA. This sample gives some 42,000 clones in total; around 76% of them show up just once. The top ten clonotypes cover about 5% of the sample. CDR3 length: 15 amino acids, cysteine to phenylalanine. Only the CDR3 part of the read is kept: 45 bases, read in frame from the first base. V and J are truncated by 3 bases and 2 bases respectively, leaving an intervening sequence of 14 bases. The germline V gene yields SGHRS for CDR1 and YFSETQ for CDR2.

About this clone itself: Its specific antigen is unknown. No clone much larger than this one lies a single base away; base qualities are absent.

The sample's time point label is to be understood as: week 23, last vaccination. A 20-mer mutant IDH1 peptide at 300 micrograms in Montanide made up each vaccine dose, which was injected subcutaneously together with topical imiquimod. Newly diagnosed WHO grade 3 or 4 IDH1-mutant astrocytomas showing loss of nuclear ATRX were present in the donors. The samples were drawn from NOA16, a multicentre, single-arm, open-label phase I trial in Germany that tested a mutant IDH1 peptide vaccine in humans for the first time. Genomic DNA for TCRB sequencing was extracted from EDTA blood using the DNeasy Blood and Tissue Kit.

The receptor chain draws on TRBV5-1 and TRBJ1-1; perhaps TRBD1 is the D gene, with 6 bases matching. The origin of this receptor is a man between 50 and 59 years old with glioma. Sequences were derived from PBMCs, sampled from a glioma patient whose treatment included an IDH1 peptide vaccine. The CDR3: CASSSPTGVNTEAFF. The DNA sequence is TGCGCCAGCAGCTCTCCGACAGGAGTTAACACTGAAGCTTTCTTT.